The 23 T cell receptor beta chains in this list originate from one sample, sequenced in a study of cytomegalovirus exposure and HLA in healthy donors (dated 2017 in TCRdb). The library was produced with the immunoSEQ multiplex PCR assay. TCRdb holds this immuneACCESS table with in-frame rearrangements only. Some clones are missing; in checked studies, unresolved V genes explain under half, and the rest has no known cause. This sample comprises about 190,000 clones, 86% of them detected only once. The ten largest clones add up to about 1.6% of the sample. Sequenced input: PBMCs. The receptor source for this set is a woman aged 18-29 years in good health and CMV-seronegative.

J is TRBJ1-5 and V is TRBV4-2; 7 nucleotides line up with TRBD1. The CDR3 is 15 residues long. Germline V gene data show CDR1 as LGHNA and CDR2 as YNFKEQ. The ends lost 0 bases at V and 5 bases at J; junction bases unmatched: 4. CDR3 sequence: CASSQDPRGDQPQHF. CDR3 bases: TGTGCCAGCAGCCAAGATCCCAGGGGGGATCAGCCCCAGCATTTT.

This CDR3 reads CASSLGGERTDTQYF. In DNA, the CDR3 is TGTGCCAGCAGCTTAGGCGGGGAGAGGACAGATACGCAGTATTTT. The chain combines TRBV11-3 with TRBJ2-3; a weak D match, TRBD2 (6 bases). CDR3 size: 15 residues. V was shortened by 1 base and J by 3 bases, with 11 bases between the two germline ends. CDR1 and CDR2 from the germline V gene are SGHNT and YENEEA.

The V call is TRBV7-2, the J call TRBJ2-1, with 7 bases identical to TRBD1. The CDR3 has 15 residues. Per germline, CDR1 SGHTA and CDR2 FQGNSA. J was trimmed by 9 bases and V by 7 bases; bases with no gene match: 15. CDR3 nucleotides: TGTGCCAGCACCACTTGGGCAGGGGGTCAACGTGAGCAGTTCTTC. Amino acids: CASTTWAGGQREQFF. Full variable domain (outside the CDR3, taken from reference TRBV7-2 and TRBJ2-1): GAGVSQSPSNKVTEKGKDVELRCDPISGHTALYWYRQSLGQGLEFLIYFQGNSAPDKSGLPSDRFSAERTGGSVSTLTIQRTQQEDSAVYLCASTTWAGGQREQFFGPGTRLTVL.

The chain combines TRBV7-9 with TRBJ2-5, with TRBD1 matching 7 bases. The V segment lost 2 bases and the J segment 2 bases; nucleotides outside the gene matches: 5. The V gene's germline CDR1 is SEHNR and CDR2 FQNEAQ (reference sequence). This CDR3 region has 15 residues. The DNA for the CDR3 is TGTGCCAGCAGCTTAAAGGGGGCAGAACAAGAGACCCAGTACTTC. This translates into CASSLKGAEQETQYF.

The V call is TRBV30, the J call TRBJ1-5; maybe TRBD1 (5 bases). The germline V gene has CDR1 GTSNPN and CDR2 SVGIG (reference sequence). This CDR3 is 16 amino acids long. V gave up 2 bases and J gave up 2 bases, with 16 bases separating them. The CDR3 nucleotides are TGTGCCTGGAGTCGGAGGGGAGCGGGCGGCAATCAGCCCCAGCATTTT. It codes for CAWSRRGAGGNQPQHF.

This chain joins TRBV27 and TRBJ1-4; D remains unclear. This CDR3 has 15 residues. Trimming left V 8 bases short and J 7 bases short, with 20 bases between. The germline V gene has CDR1 MNHEY and CDR2 SMNVEV (reference sequence). The DNA of the CDR3 is TGTGCCAGCCGACCAGAGGCGCCCAGCAGTGAAAAACTGTTTTTT. Amino acid sequence: CASRPEAPSSEKLFF.

This clone was seen only a few times. V and J are TRBV18 and TRBJ2-7; 10 nucleotides agree with TRBD1. J gave up 4 bases and V 4 bases, and 4 bases lay outside the gene matches. Germline values: CDR1 KGHSH, CDR2 LQKENI. The CDR3 extends over 14 amino acids. This CDR3 is CASSRDRGPYEQYF. CDR3 in DNA: TGTGCCAGCTCACGGGACAGGGGCCCATACGAGCAGTACTTC.

The rearrangement joins TRBV5-4 to TRBJ1-4; 8 nucleotides line up with TRBD1. Trimming removed 4 bases from V and 0 bases from J; junction bases left unmatched: 2. There are 15 residues in the CDR3. The germline V gene encodes CDR1 SGHNT and CDR2 YYREEE (reference sequence). CDR3 residues: CASSLQGATNEKLFF. CDR3 bases: TGTGCCAGCAGCCTACAGGGGGCAACTAATGAAAAACTGTTTTTT.

This clone was seen a few times. The V call is TRBV11-2, the J call TRBJ2-1; TRBD1 is a possible D gene (6 bases). There are 13 residues in the CDR3. Germline V lookup: CDR1 SGHAT, CDR2 FQNNGV. V was cut by 1 base and J by 8 bases, with 9 bases left in between. The CDR3 here is CASSLGEGDEQFF. CDR3 bases: TGTGCCAGCAGCTTAGGTGAGGGGGATGAGCAGTTCTTC.

The CDR3 region has the DNA TGCGCCAGCAGCTCCCTAGCGGGAGGGCCACACACCGGGGAGCTGTTTTTT. It yields the protein CASSSLAGGPHTGELFF. The chain is built from TRBV5-1 and TRBJ2-2, with 12 nucleotides matching TRBD2. The CDR3 is 17 residues long. The V and J ends lost 3 bases and 3 bases, in that order; junction bases with no gene match: 6. Germline V CDR1 and CDR2: SGHRS, YFSETQ.

This chain connects TRBV4-2 to TRBJ2-5, with 9 bases matching TRBD2. With V trimmed by 5 bases and J by 2 bases, 6 bases remained unmatched. Germline values: CDR1 LGHNA, CDR2 YNFKEQ. The CDR3 covers 15 residues. CDR3 protein: CASSKTSGQQETQYF. CDR3 in DNA: TGTGCCAGCAGCAAGACTAGCGGCCAACAAGAGACCCAGTACTTC.

The chain uses TRBV10-3 and TRBJ2-5; TRBD1 might be the D (6 bases). Trimming shortened V by 5 bases and J by 4 bases, and 11 bases separated the two germline ends. Germline values: CDR1 ENHRY, CDR2 SYGVKD. The CDR3 contains 13 residues. CDR3 sequence (DNA): TGTGCCATCAGTCCTACAGGGCCAGAGACCCAGTACTTC. The encoded protein is CAISPTGPETQYF.

This clone was counted once. The rearrangement joins TRBV7-8 to TRBJ2-2, with 9 nucleotides matching TRBD1. Germline assignment: CDR1 SGHVS and CDR2 FQNEAQ. J lost 3 bases, V lost 5 bases, and 4 bases had no gene match. The CDR3 loop spans 15 amino acids. CDR3 DNA sequence: TGTGCCAGCAGCACCGGGGACAGGGACACCGGGGAGCTGTTTTTT. Its protein is CASSTGDRDTGELFF.

This clone was detected only once. The chain couples TRBV30 to TRBJ1-2, with 9 bases aligning to TRBD1. The V and J ends lost 5 bases and 2 bases, in that order; junction bases with no gene match: 12. The germline V gene encodes CDR1 GTSNPN and CDR2 SVGIG (reference sequence). The CDR3 length is 16 residues. CDR3 loop: CAWEKQGQGKNYGYTF. The CDR3 bases are TGTGCCTGGGAAAAACAGGGACAGGGAAAAAACTATGGCTACACCTTC.

This chain's CDR3 is CASSVGGVGYGYTF. The DNA for the CDR3 is TGTGCCAGCAGCGTAGGGGGGGTCGGCTATGGCTACACCTTC. The rearrangement joins TRBV9 to TRBJ1-2; tentatively, D is TRBD1 (5 bases). Germline loops: CDR1 SGDLS, CDR2 YYNGEE. The length of the CDR3 is 14 residues. The V gene lost 0 bases and the J gene lost 4 bases, with 10 bases spanning the gap.

The chain uses TRBV15 and TRBJ1-5; TRBD1 is a possible D gene (5 bases). Germline assignment: CDR1 LNHNV and CDR2 YYDKDF (reference sequence). V was trimmed by 3 bases and J by 3 bases, leaving 9 bases between them. CDR3 length: 14 residues. The CDR3 region is CATSSRVSNQPQHF. DNA of the CDR3: TGTGCCACCAGCAGCAGGGTTTCCAATCAGCCCCAGCATTTT.

This clone occurred once. The chain couples TRBV9 to TRBJ1-1; 7 nucleotides line up with TRBD1. The CDR3 is made up of 14 amino acids. Trimming at V came to 7 bases and at J to 5 bases, leaving 11 bases not matched to a gene. CDR1 is SGDLS, CDR2 YYNGEE, per germline. The DNA of the CDR3 is TGTGCCAGCGACAGGGACGGTCGGGGGACTGAAGCTTTCTTT. Protein product: CASDRDGRGTEAFF.

The gene calls are TRBV5-1 and TRBJ2-5; 10 bases are a match to TRBD2. The CDR3 spans 15 residues. Germline-derived CDR1 and CDR2 are SGHRS and YFSETQ. The ends lost 0 bases at V and 1 base at J; junction bases unmatched: 0. The CDR3 protein is CASSLVAGGQETQYF. The CDR3 DNA follows: TGCGCCAGCAGCTTGGTAGCGGGGGGCCAAGAGACCCAGTACTTC.

This clone was seen a handful of times. The rearrangement joins TRBV6-1 to TRBJ2-7, with 8 bases identical to TRBD2. Germline CDR1 reads MNHNS; CDR2 reads SASEGT. The CDR3 totals 15 residues. The J segment lost 3 bases and the V segment lost 2 bases, leaving 6 bases of the junction unmatched. The CDR3 loop is CASSEPTSDNYEQYF. Written as DNA, the CDR3 is TGTGCCAGCAGTGAACCGACTAGCGACAACTACGAGCAGTACTTC.

This clone came up once. The chain couples TRBV5-1 to TRBJ2-1; perhaps TRBD2 as D (7 bases). V was pared by 0 bases and J by 6 bases, with 13 bases between. The CDR3 is made up of 15 amino acids. The germline CDR1 and CDR2 sequences are SGHRS and YFSETQ. The CDR3 loop reads CASSLGAGEGNEQFF. The CDR3 bases are TGCGCCAGCAGCTTGGGGGCAGGGGAGGGCAATGAGCAGTTCTTC.

The table lists this clone with a few counts. The CDR3 loop is CAISEQMNTEAFF. The CDR3 DNA reads as TGTGCCATCAGTGAACAGATGAACACTGAAGCTTTCTTT. The rearrangement joins TRBV10-3 to TRBJ1-1; D not certain. This CDR3 spans 13 amino acids. V lost 3 bases and J 0 bases, leaving 5 bases between the germline ends. Germline-derived CDR1 and CDR2 are ENHRY and SYGVKD.

V is TRBV18 and J is TRBJ1-1; D gene ambiguous. Trimming left V 3 bases short and J 4 bases short, with 9 bases between. Looked up from germline, CDR1 is KGHSH and CDR2 is LQKENI. The CDR3 is 13 residues long. The CDR3 reads CASSPEVSTEAFF. For the CDR3, the DNA is TGTGCCAGCTCACCTGAAGTCAGCACTGAAGCTTTCTTT.

The chain employs TRBV11-2 and TRBJ1-2; 9 positions agree with TRBD1. The CDR3 spans 19 residues. Germline V CDR1 and CDR2: SGHAT, FQNNGV. V lost 6 bases and J lost 3; bases outside the gene matches: 20. For the CDR3, the DNA is TGTGCCAGCAGTCGCCCCCGGGACAGGGTTCGCCTATCGGACTATGGCTACACCTTC. It yields the protein CASSRPRDRVRLSDYGYTF. Using reference TRBV11-2 and TRBJ1-2 for the parts outside the CDR3, the full variable domain is EAGVAQSPRYKIIEKRQSVAFWCNPISGHATLYWYQQILGQGPKLLIQFQNNGVVDDSQLPKDRFSAERLKGVDSTLKIQPAKLEDSAVYLCASSRPRDRVRLSDYGYTFGSGTRLTVV.